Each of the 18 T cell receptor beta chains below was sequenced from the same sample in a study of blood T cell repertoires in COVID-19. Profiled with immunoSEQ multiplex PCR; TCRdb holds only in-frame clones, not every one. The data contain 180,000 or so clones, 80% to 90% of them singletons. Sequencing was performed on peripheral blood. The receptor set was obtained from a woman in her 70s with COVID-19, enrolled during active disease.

Here the CDR3 DNA reads TGTGCCAGCAGCTTTAGCGGGAGGGCCGGGGAGCAGTACTTC. It translates to CASSFSGRAGEQYF. This sequence joins TRBV7-2 and TRBJ2-7; 11 bases match TRBD2. The germline gives CDR1 SGHTA, CDR2 FQGNSA. The CDR3 length is 14 residues. Trimming took 3 bases from V and 7 from J; bases not matched to a gene: 5.

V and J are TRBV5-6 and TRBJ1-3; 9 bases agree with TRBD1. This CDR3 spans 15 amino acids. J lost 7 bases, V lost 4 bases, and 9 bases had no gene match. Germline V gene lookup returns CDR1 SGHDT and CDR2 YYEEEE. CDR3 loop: CASSRRDRVGNTIYF. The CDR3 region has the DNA TGTGCCAGCAGCCGACGGGACAGGGTCGGCAACACCATATATTTT.

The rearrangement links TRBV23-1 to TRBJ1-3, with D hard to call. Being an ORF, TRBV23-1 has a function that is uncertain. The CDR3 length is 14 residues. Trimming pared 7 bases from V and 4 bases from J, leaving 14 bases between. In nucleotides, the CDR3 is TGCGCCAGCACCCACCCGACGCGGGGAAACACCATATATTTT. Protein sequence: CASTHPTRGNTIYF.

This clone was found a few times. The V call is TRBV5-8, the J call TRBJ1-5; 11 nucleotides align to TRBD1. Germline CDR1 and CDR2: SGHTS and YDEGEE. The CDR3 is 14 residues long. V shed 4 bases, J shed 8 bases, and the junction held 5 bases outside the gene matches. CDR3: CASSPGTGGEPQHF. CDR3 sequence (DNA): TGTGCCAGCAGCCCGGGGACAGGGGGAGAGCCCCAGCATTTT.

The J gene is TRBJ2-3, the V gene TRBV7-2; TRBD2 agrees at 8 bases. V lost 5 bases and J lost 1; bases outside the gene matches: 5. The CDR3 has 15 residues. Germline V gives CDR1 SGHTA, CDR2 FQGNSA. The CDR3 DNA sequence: TGTGCCAGCAGCCTTAGCGGGGTGGGCACAGATACGCAGTATTTT. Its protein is CASSLSGVGTDTQYF.

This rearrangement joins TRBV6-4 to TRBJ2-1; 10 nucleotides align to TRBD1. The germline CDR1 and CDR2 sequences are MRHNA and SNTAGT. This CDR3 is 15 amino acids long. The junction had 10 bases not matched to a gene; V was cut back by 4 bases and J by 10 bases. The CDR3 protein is CASSGQGAIRTEQFF. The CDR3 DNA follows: TGTGCCAGCAGTGGACAGGGGGCGATTCGGACCGAGCAGTTCTTC.

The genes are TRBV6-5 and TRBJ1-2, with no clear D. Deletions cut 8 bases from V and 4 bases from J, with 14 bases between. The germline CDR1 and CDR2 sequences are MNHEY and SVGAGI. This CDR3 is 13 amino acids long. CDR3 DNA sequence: TGTGCCAGCGGGCCTCCCGAGTTCTATGGCTACACCTTC. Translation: CASGPPEFYGYTF.

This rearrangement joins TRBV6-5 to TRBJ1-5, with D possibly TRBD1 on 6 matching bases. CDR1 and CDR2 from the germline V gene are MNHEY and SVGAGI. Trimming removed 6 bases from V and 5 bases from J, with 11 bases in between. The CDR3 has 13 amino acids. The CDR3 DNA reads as TGTGCCAGCAGGGGGGCCCGGGATCAGCCCCAGCATTTT. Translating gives CASRGARDQPQHF.

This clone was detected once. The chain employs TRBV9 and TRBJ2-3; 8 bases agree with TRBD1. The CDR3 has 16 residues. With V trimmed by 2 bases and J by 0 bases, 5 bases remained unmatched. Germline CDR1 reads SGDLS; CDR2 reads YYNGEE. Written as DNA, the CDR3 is TGTGCCAGCAGCGTCAGACAGGGGACGAGCACAGATACGCAGTATTTT. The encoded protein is CASSVRQGTSTDTQYF. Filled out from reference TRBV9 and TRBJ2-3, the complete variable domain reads DSGVTQTPKHLITATGQRVTLRCSPRSGDLSVYWYQQSLDQGLQFLIQYYNGEERAKGNILERFSAQQFPDLHSELNLSSLELGDSALYFCASSVRQGTSTDTQYFGPGTRLTVL.

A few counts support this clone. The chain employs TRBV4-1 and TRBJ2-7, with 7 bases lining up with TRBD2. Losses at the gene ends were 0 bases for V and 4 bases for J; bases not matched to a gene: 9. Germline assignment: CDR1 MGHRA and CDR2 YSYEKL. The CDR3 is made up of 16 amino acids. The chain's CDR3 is CASSQDRLAEDYEQYF. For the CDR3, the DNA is TGCGCCAGCAGCCAAGATCGGCTAGCGGAAGATTACGAGCAGTACTTC.

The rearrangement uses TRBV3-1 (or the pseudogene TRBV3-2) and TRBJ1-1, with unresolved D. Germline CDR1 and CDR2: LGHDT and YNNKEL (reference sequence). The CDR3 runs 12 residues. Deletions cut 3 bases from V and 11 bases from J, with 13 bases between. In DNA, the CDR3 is TGTGCCAGCAGCCAGGCGGGTGTACTTGCTTTCTTT. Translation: CASSQAGVLAFF.

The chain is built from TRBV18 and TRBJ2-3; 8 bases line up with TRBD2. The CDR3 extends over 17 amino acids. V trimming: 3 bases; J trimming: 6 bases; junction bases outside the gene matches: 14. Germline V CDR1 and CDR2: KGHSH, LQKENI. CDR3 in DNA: TGTGCCAGCTCACCGCTCCGCGGGGGGCCAACAGGTGATACGCAGTATTTT. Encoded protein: CASSPLRGGPTGDTQYF.

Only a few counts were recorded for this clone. The CDR3 DNA reads as TGTGCCACCAGTGACCCCGGACAGGGAAGGGACTATGGCTACACCTTC. This sequence encodes CATSDPGQGRDYGYTF. This chain joins TRBV24-1 and TRBJ1-2, with TRBD1 matching over 8 bases. The V gene's germline CDR1 is KGHDR and CDR2 SFDVKD. Germline trimming cut 4 bases from V and 3 bases from J; bases unmatched to any gene: 9. This CDR3 spans 16 amino acids.

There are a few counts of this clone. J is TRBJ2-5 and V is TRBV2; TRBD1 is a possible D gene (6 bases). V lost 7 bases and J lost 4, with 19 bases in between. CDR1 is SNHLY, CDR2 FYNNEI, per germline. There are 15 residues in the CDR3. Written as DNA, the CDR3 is TGTGCCAGCACCGTACCAGGGACATCGGGAGAGACCCAGTACTTC. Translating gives CASTVPGTSGETQYF.

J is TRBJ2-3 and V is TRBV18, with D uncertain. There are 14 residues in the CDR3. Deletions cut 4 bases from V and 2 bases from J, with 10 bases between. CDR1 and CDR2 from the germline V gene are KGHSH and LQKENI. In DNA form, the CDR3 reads TGTGCCAGCTCACTGGTCAGTTTCACAGATACGCAGTATTTT. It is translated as CASSLVSFTDTQYF. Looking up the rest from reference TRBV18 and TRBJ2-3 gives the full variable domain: NAGVMQNPRHLVRRRGQEARLRCSPMKGHSHVYWYRQLPEEGLKFMVYLQKENIIDESGMPKERFSAEFPKEGPSILRIQQVVRGDSAAYFCASSLVSFTDTQYFGPGTRLTVL.

CDR3 sequence (DNA): TGTGCCAGCAGTCCCTACAGTAGCAATCAGCCCCAGCATTTT. This codes for CASSPYSSNQPQHF. The genes are TRBV2 and TRBJ1-5; D unclear. This CDR3 is built from 14 residues. The germline V and J ends were trimmed by 5 bases and 0 bases, with 8 bases remaining between them. The germline CDR1 and CDR2 sequences are SNHLY and FYNNEI.

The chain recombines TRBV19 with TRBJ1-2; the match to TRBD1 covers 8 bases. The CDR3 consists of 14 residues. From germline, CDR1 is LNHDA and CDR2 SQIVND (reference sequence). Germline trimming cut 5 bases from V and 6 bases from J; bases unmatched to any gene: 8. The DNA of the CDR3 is TGTGCCAGTAGTGTCCAGGGGGCGCTCCATGGCTACACCTTC. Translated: CASSVQGALHGYTF.

As DNA, the CDR3 is TGCAGCTTTGGGGCTATGGACACTGAAGCTTTCTTT. This codes for CSFGAMDTEAFF. The J gene is TRBJ1-1, the V gene TRBV29-1; D might be TRBD1 (5 bases). The CDR3 extends over 12 amino acids. Trimming left V 8 bases short and J 3 bases short, with 13 bases between. Germline V lookup: CDR1 SQVTM, CDR2 ANQGSEA. Looking up the rest from reference TRBV29-1 and TRBJ1-1 gives the full variable domain: SAVISQKPSRDICQRGTSLTIQCQVDSQVTMMFWYRQQPGQSLTLIATANQGSEATYESGFVIDKFPISRPNLTFSTLTVSNMSPEDSSIYLCSFGAMDTEAFFGQGTRLTVV.